This T cell receptor beta chain comes out of a study of CD8+ T cells in alopecia areata. RNA was isolated and reverse transcribed to cDNA, the sequencing template. The table came from immunoSEQ multiplex PCR; TCRdb's copy has only in-frame clones and leaves some out. The sample records 170,000 or so clones, around three fifths being singletons. On this clone itself: Its antigen remains unknown.

Treatment defined: oral pan-JAK inhibitor, 5-10 mg twice daily. Regarding the study as a whole: Many expanded lesional clones persisted during tofacitinib (in both scalp and blood).

Sequences were derived from CD8+ T cells sorted from blood, sampled at week 24, from a patient treated with tofacitinib. This sequence was found in a human donor with alopecia areata.

CDR3 DNA sequence: TGCAGCGTGTGGACAGGGGATGCCTACGAGCAGTACTTC. Translating it yields CSVWTGDAYEQYF. The chain couples TRBV29-1 to TRBJ2-7; 9 positions match TRBD1. The CDR3 runs 13 residues. Trimming removed 6 bases from V and 2 bases from J; junction bases left unmatched: 5. Germline CDR1 SQVTM, CDR2 ANQGSEA.